The table lists the clone carrying this T cell receptor (beta chain) with a few counts. The V segment lost 3 bases and the J segment 0 bases; nucleotides outside the gene matches: 2. The germline CDR1 and CDR2 sequences are KGHSH and LQKENI. The CDR3 spans 15 residues. Germline DNA was also extracted, and blood RNA was taken from unsorted whole blood. The record originates from a study of tumor-infiltrating lymphocytes in primary liver carcinoma. Study-wide background: Tumor staging was T1-T3 N0M0; sizes spanned 4.2 to 10 cm across.

Total RNA (approximately 0.5 ug) served as template for TCR beta cDNA synthesis primed by a constant-region primer. Sequencing libraries for TCR beta derived from three nested multiplex PCR rounds that used slightly modified ARM-PCR. The study ran its first two PCR rounds for roughly 10 cycles each, using TRBV1-TRBV30 forward primers and a C-beta reverse primer. One entry per CDR3 protein results from TCRdb running MiXCR on the multiplex PCR reads. The data contain 300,000 to 400,000 distinct CDR3 sequences, almost 65% of them singletons. The chain combines TRBV18 with TRBJ2-1, with 7 bases identical to TRBD2. The clonotype comes from a man in his forties with primary liver carcinoma and hepatitis B virus infection. The material sequenced was peripheral blood. The CDR3 nucleotides are TGTGCCAGCTCACCTCGGGGGGACTCCTACAATGAGCAGTTCTTC. Residues: CASSPRGDSYNEQFF.